The rows below give T cell receptor beta chains drawn from one sample of a study of cytomegalovirus exposure and HLA in healthy donors. Libraries were prepared by immunoSEQ multiplex PCR; TCRdb keeps only in-frame clonotypes and omits some of them. The sample records about 200,000 clones, around 76% being singletons. Sequenced sample: PBMCs. The receptors originated from a man aged 30 to 45 in good health and CMV-seronegative. CDR3s include the opening cysteine and the closing phenylalanine or tryptophan. Fields, in order: J gene, V gene, clone size, D gene, CDR3 DNA, CDR3 protein. D genes are given only for firm matches. The size entry is marked missing in some rows and otherwise reads once, few, many or a size class.

j_call: TRBJ2-7; v_call: TRBV28; clone_size: -; d_call: -; cdr3_nt: TGTGCCAGCAGCCTCCCCTTAAGCGACGAGCAGTACTTC; cdr3_aa: CASSLPLSDEQYF
j_call: TRBJ2-5; v_call: TRBV6-5; clone_size: -; d_call: -; cdr3_nt: TGTGCCAGCAGTCGATCTCCCGTAGAGCAGTACTTC; cdr3_aa: CASSRSPVEQYF
j_call: TRBJ2-1; v_call: TRBV11-3; clone_size: -; d_call: -; cdr3_nt: TGTGCCAGCAGCTCCCGCTCGGGAGACCATGAGCAGTTCTTC; cdr3_aa: CASSSRSGDHEQFF
j_call: TRBJ2-1; v_call: TRBV9; clone_size: -; d_call: -; cdr3_nt: TGTGCCAGCAGCGAGAGCGGGTCCTACAATGAGCAGTTCTTC; cdr3_aa: CASSESGSYNEQFF
j_call: TRBJ1-1; v_call: TRBV6-1; clone_size: -; d_call: -; cdr3_nt: TGTGCCAGCAGTGATTCTGGCCGGGGGGGGCTCCGGGGCACTGAAGCTTTCTTT; cdr3_aa: CASSDSGRGGLRGTEAFF
j_call: TRBJ2-7; v_call: TRBV4-1; clone_size: once; d_call: -; cdr3_nt: TGCGCCAGCAGCTTGACTACCAGGAGCTCCTACGAGCAGTACTTC; cdr3_aa: CASSLTTRSSYEQYF
j_call: TRBJ1-1; v_call: TRBV6-5; clone_size: -; d_call: -; cdr3_nt: TGTGCCAGCAGCAGACAGCAAATGAACACTGAAGCTTTCTTT; cdr3_aa: CASSRQQMNTEAFF
j_call: TRBJ1-1; v_call: TRBV19; clone_size: -; d_call: -; cdr3_nt: TGTGCCAGTAGTGCATATTCACAGAAAAACACTGAAGCTTTCTTT; cdr3_aa: CASSAYSQKNTEAFF
j_call: TRBJ2-1; v_call: TRBV18; clone_size: few; d_call: -; cdr3_nt: TGTGCCAGCTCACCAGGCCTAGGTGACAATGAGCAGTTCTTC; cdr3_aa: CASSPGLGDNEQFF
j_call: TRBJ2-2; v_call: TRBV28; clone_size: -; d_call: TRBD2; cdr3_nt: TGTGCCAGCAGCCCAGGGCGGGAGGGCCGTACCGGGGAGCTGTTTTTT; cdr3_aa: CASSPGREGRTGELFF
j_call: TRBJ2-7; v_call: TRBV27; clone_size: -; d_call: TRBD2; cdr3_nt: TGTGCCAGCAGTTTTACTAGCGGGAGCGGGGAGCAGTACTTC; cdr3_aa: CASSFTSGSGEQYF
j_call: TRBJ1-3; v_call: TRBV7-9; clone_size: -; d_call: -; cdr3_nt: TGTGCCAGCAGCTTATGGCAGGGCTCCTCTGGAAACACCATATATTTT; cdr3_aa: CASSLWQGSSGNTIYF
j_call: TRBJ2-1; v_call: TRBV7-2; clone_size: -; d_call: -; cdr3_nt: TGTGCCAGCAGCCTCCGACTAGACCACAATGAGCAGTTCTTC; cdr3_aa: CASSLRLDHNEQFF
j_call: TRBJ2-3; v_call: TRBV5-1; clone_size: -; d_call: TRBD1; cdr3_nt: TGCGCCAGCAGCTCACCCGGGACAGGGGGATTCGGGGCAGATACGCAGTATTTT; cdr3_aa: CASSSPGTGGFGADTQYF
j_call: TRBJ2-1; v_call: TRBV7-3; clone_size: -; d_call: TRBD2; cdr3_nt: TGTGCCAGCAGCTCCAGCGGGATATACAATGAGCAGTTCTTC; cdr3_aa: CASSSSGIYNEQFF
j_call: TRBJ2-3; v_call: TRBV29-1; clone_size: -; d_call: -; cdr3_nt: TGCAGCGTCACCCCCCCGAGTACAGATACGCAGTATTTT; cdr3_aa: CSVTPPSTDTQYF
j_call: TRBJ2-7; v_call: TRBV25-1; clone_size: -; d_call: TRBD1; cdr3_nt: TGTGCCAGCAGTGACGCAGGACAGGACTCCCACGAGCAGTACTTC; cdr3_aa: CASSDAGQDSHEQYF
j_call: TRBJ1-1; v_call: TRBV2; clone_size: once; d_call: TRBD1; cdr3_nt: TGTGCCAGCAGGGACGGACAGGGTGCAACTGAAGCTTTCTTT; cdr3_aa: CASRDGQGATEAFF
j_call: TRBJ2-1; v_call: TRBV9; clone_size: once; d_call: -; cdr3_nt: TGTGCCAGCAGCGGGGGACTTACCTACAATGAGCAGTTCTTC; cdr3_aa: CASSGGLTYNEQFF